This TCR beta chain originates from a study of metastatic and nonmetastatic thyroid tumors. Via MiXCR, TCRdb re-called the PCR reads. The data show some 37,000 clones, less than 60% seen once. In this sample, this clone turned up a few times. All patients were untreated before thyroid surgery. V was clipped by 1 base and J by 5 bases, with 0 bases between them. CDR1 and CDR2 from the germline V gene are MNHEY and SMNVEV (reference sequence). The CDR3 loop spans 10 amino acids. J is TRBJ2-7 and V is TRBV27; D gene ambiguous. The specimen was tumor tissue. This TCR came from a male donor with papillary thyroid cancer or a benign thyroid nodule (not recorded which). Some clones in this sample may be carry-over from other donors' samples. The DNA of the CDR3 is TGTGCCAGCAGTTTATACGAGCAGTACTTC. Its protein product is CASSLYEQYF.